A selection of T cell receptor beta chains follows, all from one sample in a study of T cell repertoires in aging, cancer and after chemotherapy. TCRdb re-derived calls from the multiplex PCR reads in MiXCR, one entry per CDR3 protein. The sample has some 10,000 distinct CDR3 sequences; 30% to 35% are singletons. The sequencing sample was made of blood. The origin of the receptors is a human donor in good health. The donor label of this sample is uncertain. Each CDR3 is given with its conserved first and last residue. Clone size is given for some rows only: seen once, a few or many times, or a class if the clone is expanded.

clone_size: NA; j_call: TRBJ1-1; v_call: TRBV4-1; cdr3_aa: CASSRPGQANTEAFF
clone_size: medium-sized; j_call: TRBJ2-7; v_call: TRBV30; cdr3_aa: CAWSVTGRGDEQYF
clone_size: NA; j_call: TRBJ2-1; v_call: TRBV5-6; cdr3_aa: CASSLDRSHNEQFF
clone_size: NA; j_call: TRBJ2-1; v_call: TRBV6-5; cdr3_aa: CASSTGSANEQFF
clone_size: few; j_call: TRBJ2-5; v_call: TRBV19; cdr3_aa: CASSNQPGLAGTRETQYF
clone_size: NA; j_call: TRBJ2-3; v_call: TRBV20-1; cdr3_aa: CSAKLGLADTDTQYF
clone_size: NA; j_call: TRBJ2-3; v_call: TRBV6-5; cdr3_aa: CASSYRAPDTDTQYF
clone_size: NA; j_call: TRBJ2-3; v_call: TRBV20-1; cdr3_aa: CSQTSGWGDTQYF
clone_size: medium-sized; j_call: TRBJ1-5; v_call: TRBV30; cdr3_aa: CAWSVLGPGQPQHF
clone_size: few; j_call: TRBJ2-7; v_call: TRBV6-1; cdr3_aa: CASRAGTGAFYEQYF
clone_size: NA; j_call: TRBJ2-4; v_call: TRBV6-5; cdr3_aa: CASSYSSAGLAKNIQYF
clone_size: NA; j_call: TRBJ2-5; v_call: TRBV7-2; cdr3_aa: CASSRKAGTGQETQYF
clone_size: medium-sized; j_call: TRBJ1-1; v_call: TRBV29-1; cdr3_aa: CSVQGMNTEAFF
clone_size: NA; j_call: TRBJ1-5; v_call: TRBV6-5; cdr3_aa: CASRWSNQPQHF
clone_size: few; j_call: TRBJ2-3; v_call: TRBV6-4; cdr3_aa: CASSDRAAGSTDTQYF
clone_size: medium-sized; j_call: TRBJ2-6; v_call: TRBV6-2/TRBV6-3; cdr3_aa: CASSYGGGANVLTF
clone_size: medium-sized; j_call: TRBJ2-6; v_call: TRBV29-1; cdr3_aa: CSVELGHSGANVLTF
clone_size: few; j_call: TRBJ2-1; v_call: TRBV6-2/TRBV6-3; cdr3_aa: CASSYKSGGSTYNEQFF
clone_size: few; j_call: TRBJ1-2; v_call: TRBV20-1; cdr3_aa: CSARDWGGGGYGYTF
clone_size: NA; j_call: TRBJ2-7; v_call: TRBV5-4; cdr3_aa: CASSGGATGREQYF
clone_size: NA; j_call: TRBJ1-3; v_call: TRBV6-1; cdr3_aa: CASSETPARGNTIYF
clone_size: few; j_call: TRBJ2-7; v_call: TRBV6-1; cdr3_aa: CASTRPGLAGIYEQYF
clone_size: few; j_call: TRBJ1-2; v_call: TRBV19; cdr3_aa: CASNGQGFGYTF
clone_size: NA; j_call: TRBJ2-5; v_call: TRBV18; cdr3_aa: CASSPPGLAETQYF
clone_size: few; j_call: TRBJ1-5; v_call: TRBV6-1; cdr3_aa: CASSEGGRTGSEPQHF
clone_size: few; j_call: TRBJ1-5; v_call: TRBV12-3/TRBV12-4; cdr3_aa: CASTERDGDQPQHF
clone_size: NA; j_call: TRBJ1-4; v_call: TRBV7-6; cdr3_aa: CASSETGSKWEKLFF
clone_size: NA; j_call: TRBJ2-1; v_call: TRBV6-5; cdr3_aa: CASSYGLGVNNEQFF
clone_size: medium-sized; j_call: TRBJ1-2; v_call: TRBV19; cdr3_aa: CASSAASGTGGLYGYTF
clone_size: NA; j_call: TRBJ1-2; v_call: TRBV10-3; cdr3_aa: CAISQQGASYGYTF
clone_size: once; j_call: TRBJ1-6; v_call: TRBV20-1; cdr3_aa: CSARVSKDSPLHF
clone_size: medium-sized; j_call: TRBJ2-2; v_call: TRBV19; cdr3_aa: CASSIPHTGELFF
clone_size: few; j_call: TRBJ1-2; v_call: TRBV6-1; cdr3_aa: CASSELRGDTF
clone_size: few; j_call: TRBJ1-1; v_call: TRBV6-1; cdr3_aa: CASSPSGGMNTEAFF
clone_size: few; j_call: TRBJ2-2; v_call: TRBV12-3/TRBV12-4; cdr3_aa: CASSLDRVTGELFF
clone_size: NA; j_call: TRBJ1-2; v_call: TRBV19; cdr3_aa: CASSQASTGSYGYTF
clone_size: NA; j_call: TRBJ2-7; v_call: TRBV7-9; cdr3_aa: CASSFKGQGSSYEQYF
clone_size: NA; j_call: TRBJ2-1; v_call: TRBV12-3/TRBV12-4; cdr3_aa: CASSLPKGVSYNEQFF
clone_size: NA; j_call: TRBJ1-1; v_call: TRBV6-4; cdr3_aa: CASSRSPDGGEAFF
clone_size: NA; j_call: TRBJ2-7; v_call: TRBV18; cdr3_aa: CASSPRTGNAEQYF
clone_size: medium-sized; j_call: TRBJ1-3; v_call: TRBV29-1; cdr3_aa: CSVSGGAGNTIYF
clone_size: medium-sized; j_call: TRBJ1-4; v_call: TRBV6-6; cdr3_aa: CASSYSDRGGEKLFF
clone_size: medium-sized; j_call: TRBJ2-1; v_call: TRBV24-1; cdr3_aa: CATSEVGTRQFF
clone_size: few; j_call: TRBJ1-2; v_call: TRBV12-3/TRBV12-4; cdr3_aa: CASSDNYYGYTF
clone_size: medium-sized; j_call: TRBJ2-6; v_call: TRBV19; cdr3_aa: CASSTTGGGANVLTF
clone_size: NA; j_call: TRBJ2-3; v_call: TRBV5-1; cdr3_aa: CASSTPGADTQYF
clone_size: NA; j_call: TRBJ1-2; v_call: TRBV5-1; cdr3_aa: CASSTRYAQGEDGYTF
clone_size: few; j_call: TRBJ2-7; v_call: TRBV19; cdr3_aa: CASSIGRADEQYF
clone_size: few; j_call: TRBJ1-4; v_call: TRBV18; cdr3_aa: CASSPQGNEKLFF